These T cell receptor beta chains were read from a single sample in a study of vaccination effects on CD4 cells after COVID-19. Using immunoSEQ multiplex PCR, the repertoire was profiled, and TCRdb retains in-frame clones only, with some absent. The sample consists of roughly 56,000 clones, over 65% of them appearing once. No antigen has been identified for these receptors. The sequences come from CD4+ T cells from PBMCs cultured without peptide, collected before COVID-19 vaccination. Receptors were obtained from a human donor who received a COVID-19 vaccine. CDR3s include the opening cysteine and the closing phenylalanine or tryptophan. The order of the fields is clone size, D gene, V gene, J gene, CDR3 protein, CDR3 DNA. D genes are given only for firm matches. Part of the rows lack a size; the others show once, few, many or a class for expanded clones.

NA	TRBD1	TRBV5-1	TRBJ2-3	CASTGTGGVLHSTDTQYF	TGCGCCAGCACCGGGACAGGGGGTGTTTTACATAGCACAGATACGCAGTATTTT
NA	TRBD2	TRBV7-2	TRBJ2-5	CASSSQLAGYKETQYF	TGTGCCAGCAGCTCGCAACTAGCGGGGTATAAAGAGACCCAGTACTTC
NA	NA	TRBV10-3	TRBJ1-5	CAISDRENQPQHF	TGTGCCATCAGTGACAGGGAGAATCAGCCCCAGCATTTT
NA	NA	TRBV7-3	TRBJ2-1	CASSLPGAASEQFF	TGTGCCAGCAGCTTGCCGGGAGCGGCGAGTGAGCAGTTCTTC
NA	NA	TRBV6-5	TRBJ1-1	CASSYGGNMNTEAFF	TGTGCCAGCAGTTACGGGGGTAACATGAACACTGAAGCTTTCTTT
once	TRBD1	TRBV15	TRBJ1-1	CATSRDLTGEAFF	TGTGCCACCAGCAGAGATCTGACAGGGGAAGCTTTCTTT
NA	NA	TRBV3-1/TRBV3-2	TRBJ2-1	CASSLRQSAHEQFF	TGTGCCAGCAGCCTGAGACAGTCGGCCCACGAGCAGTTCTTC
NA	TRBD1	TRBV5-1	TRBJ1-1	CASSSTGEVTEAFF	TGCGCCAGCAGCTCGACAGGGGAGGTCACTGAAGCTTTCTTT
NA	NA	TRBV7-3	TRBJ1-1	CASSLTGTGEAFF	TGTGCCAGCAGCTTAACCGGGACGGGTGAAGCTTTCTTT
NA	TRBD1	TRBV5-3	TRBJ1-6	CARSLSRTGGNSPLHF	TGTGCCAGAAGCTTGTCTAGGACAGGCGGGAATTCACCCCTCCACTTT
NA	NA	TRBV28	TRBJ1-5	CASSSNRGSFNQPQHF	TGTGCCAGCAGCTCGAATCGGGGTTCTTTCAATCAGCCCCAGCATTTT
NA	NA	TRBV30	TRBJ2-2	CAWTGGERGTGELFF	TGTGCCTGGACCGGAGGCGAAAGGGGTACCGGGGAGCTGTTTTTT
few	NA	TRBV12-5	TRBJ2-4	CASGLSRQVGNIQYF	TGTGCTAGTGGTTTGTCCAGACAGGTAGGGAACATTCAGTACTTC
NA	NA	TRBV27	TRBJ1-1	CASSFSAVIRNTEAFF	TGTGCCAGCAGTTTTTCGGCAGTCATAAGGAACACTGAAGCTTTCTTT
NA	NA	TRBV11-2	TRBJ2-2	CASSLYQGIGELFF	TGTGCCAGCAGCTTATACCAGGGAATCGGGGAGCTGTTTTTT
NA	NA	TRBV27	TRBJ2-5	CASFGTQQETQYF	TGTGCCAGCTTCGGGACACAGCAAGAGACCCAGTACTTC
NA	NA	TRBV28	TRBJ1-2	CASSFAGYGYTF	TGTGCCAGCAGTTTCGCAGGGTATGGCTACACCTTC
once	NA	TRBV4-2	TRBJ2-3	CASSQGGWGTQYF	TGTGCCAGCAGCCAAGGGGGATGGGGTACGCAGTATTTT
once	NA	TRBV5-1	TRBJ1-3	CASSYDRNRNTIYF	TGCGCCAGCAGCTACGACAGAAACAGAAACACCATATATTTT
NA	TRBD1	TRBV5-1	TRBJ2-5	CASRNTGEGTQYF	TGCGCCAGCAGAAACACAGGGGAAGGGACCCAGTACTTC
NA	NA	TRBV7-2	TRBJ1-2	CASGLGGNYGYTF	TGTGCCAGCGGCTTGGGGGGCAACTATGGCTACACCTTC
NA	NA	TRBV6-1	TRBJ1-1	CASSEFQFTEAFF	TGTGCCAGCAGTGAATTTCAGTTCACTGAAGCTTTCTTT
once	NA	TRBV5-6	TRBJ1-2	CASSQRGPVTF	TGTGCCAGCAGCCAAAGGGGTCCAGTCACCTTC
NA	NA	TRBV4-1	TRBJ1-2	CASSQAGTTGYTF	TGCGCCAGCAGCCAAGCCGGGACAACGGGCTACACCTTC
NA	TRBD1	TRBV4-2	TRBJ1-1	CASSQAPGQGFTFF	TGTGCCAGCAGCCAAGCTCCGGGACAGGGGTTTACTTTCTTT
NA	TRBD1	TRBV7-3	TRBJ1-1	CASSSQGAPTEAFF	TGTGCCAGCAGCTCCCAGGGGGCGCCGACTGAAGCTTTCTTT
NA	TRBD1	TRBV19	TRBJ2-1	CASSPMTGGSYNEQFF	TGTGCCAGTAGTCCTATGACAGGGGGCTCCTACAATGAGCAGTTCTTC
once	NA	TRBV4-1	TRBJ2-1	CASSQFVSAGAYNEQFF	TGCGCCAGCAGCCAATTCGTGAGTGCAGGGGCCTACAATGAGCAGTTCTTC
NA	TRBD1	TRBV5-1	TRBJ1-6	CASSRRTGKDNSPLHF	TGCGCCAGCAGCCGCCGGACAGGGAAGGATAATTCACCCCTCCACTTT
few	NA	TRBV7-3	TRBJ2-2	CASSPFSGGTGELFF	TGTGCCAGCAGCCCCTTCTCGGGTGGCACCGGGGAGCTGTTTTTT
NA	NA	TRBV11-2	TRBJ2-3	CASSLDPGTAEREYF	TGTGCCAGCAGCCTAGATCCCGGGACAGCTGAGCGGGAGTATTTT
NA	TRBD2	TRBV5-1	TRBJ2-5	CASSRGSGRQETQYF	TGCGCCAGCAGCCGGGGTAGCGGGAGACAAGAGACCCAGTACTTC
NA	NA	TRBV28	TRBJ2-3	CASSLSSGYTQYF	TGTGCCAGCAGTCTATCCTCCGGCTATACGCAGTATTTT